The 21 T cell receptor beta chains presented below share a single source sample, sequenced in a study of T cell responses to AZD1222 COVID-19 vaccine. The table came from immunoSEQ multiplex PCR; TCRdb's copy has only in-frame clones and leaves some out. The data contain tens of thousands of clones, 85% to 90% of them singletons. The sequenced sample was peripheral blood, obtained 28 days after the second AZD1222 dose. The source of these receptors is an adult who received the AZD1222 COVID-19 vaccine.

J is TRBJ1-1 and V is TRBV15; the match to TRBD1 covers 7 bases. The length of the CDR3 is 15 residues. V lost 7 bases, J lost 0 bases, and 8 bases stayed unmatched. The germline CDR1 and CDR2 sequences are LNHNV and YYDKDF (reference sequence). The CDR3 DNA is TGTGCCACCACCAGGGGGAGAGGGATGAACACTGAAGCTTTCTTT. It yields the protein CATTRGRGMNTEAFF.

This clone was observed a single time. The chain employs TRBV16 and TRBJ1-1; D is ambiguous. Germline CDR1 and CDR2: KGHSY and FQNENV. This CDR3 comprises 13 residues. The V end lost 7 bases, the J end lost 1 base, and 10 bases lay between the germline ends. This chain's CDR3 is CASTVAENTEAFF. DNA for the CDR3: TGTGCCAGCACAGTAGCGGAGAACACTGAAGCTTTCTTT.

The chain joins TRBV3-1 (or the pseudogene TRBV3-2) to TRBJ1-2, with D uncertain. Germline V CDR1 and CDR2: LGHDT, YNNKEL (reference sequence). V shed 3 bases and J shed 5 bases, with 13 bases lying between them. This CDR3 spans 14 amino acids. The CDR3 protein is CASSHRTSSYGYTF. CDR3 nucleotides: TGTGCCAGCAGCCACCGGACCTCTTCTTATGGCTACACCTTC.

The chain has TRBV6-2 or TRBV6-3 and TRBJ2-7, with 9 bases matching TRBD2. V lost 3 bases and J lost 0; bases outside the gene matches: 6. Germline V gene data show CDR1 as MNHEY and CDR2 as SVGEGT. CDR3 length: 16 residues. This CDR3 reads CASSYPLAGRSYEQYF. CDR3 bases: TGTGCCAGCAGTTATCCTCTAGCGGGGCGCTCCTACGAGCAGTACTTC.

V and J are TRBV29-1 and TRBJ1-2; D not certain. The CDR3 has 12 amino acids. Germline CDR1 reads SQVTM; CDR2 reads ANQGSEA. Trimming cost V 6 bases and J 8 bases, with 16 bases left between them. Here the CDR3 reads CSVPIGQVGYTF. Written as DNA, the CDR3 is TGCAGCGTCCCTATTGGGCAGGTCGGCTACACCTTC.

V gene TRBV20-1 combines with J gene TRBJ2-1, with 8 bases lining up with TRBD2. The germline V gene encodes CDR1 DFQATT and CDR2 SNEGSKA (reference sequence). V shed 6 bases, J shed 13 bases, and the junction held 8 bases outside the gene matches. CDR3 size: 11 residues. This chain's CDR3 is CSASTSGPQFF. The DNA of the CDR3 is TGCAGTGCGTCAACTAGCGGCCCACAGTTCTTC.

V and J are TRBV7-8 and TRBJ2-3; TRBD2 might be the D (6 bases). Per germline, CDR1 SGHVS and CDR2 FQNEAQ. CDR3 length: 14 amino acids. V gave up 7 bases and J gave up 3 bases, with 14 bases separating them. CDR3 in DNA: TGTGCCAGCATCCGTGGGGGGAAAACAGATACGCAGTATTTT. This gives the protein CASIRGGKTDTQYF.

In DNA form, the CDR3 reads TGCGCCAGCAGCAACGGGGACAGAGCCGGGGCTGAAGCTTTCTTT. Translating gives CASSNGDRAGAEAFF. This chain joins TRBV5-1 and TRBJ1-1, with 7 bases identical to TRBD1. CDR3 size: 15 residues. Germline lookup yields CDR1 SGHRS and CDR2 YFSETQ. The V segment lost 4 bases and the J segment 6 bases; nucleotides outside the gene matches: 12.

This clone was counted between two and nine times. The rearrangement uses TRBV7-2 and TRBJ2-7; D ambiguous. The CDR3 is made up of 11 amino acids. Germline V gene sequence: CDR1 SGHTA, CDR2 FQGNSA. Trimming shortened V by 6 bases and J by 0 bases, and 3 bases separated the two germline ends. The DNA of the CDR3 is TGTGCCAGCAGTCGCTCCTACGAGCAGTACTTC. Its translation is CASSRSYEQYF.

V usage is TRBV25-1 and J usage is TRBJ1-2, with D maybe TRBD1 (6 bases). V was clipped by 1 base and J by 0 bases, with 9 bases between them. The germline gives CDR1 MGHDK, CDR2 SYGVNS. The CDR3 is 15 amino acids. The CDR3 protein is CASSESGGPNYGYTF. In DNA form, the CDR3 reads TGTGCCAGCAGTGAATCCGGGGGGCCTAACTATGGCTACACCTTC.

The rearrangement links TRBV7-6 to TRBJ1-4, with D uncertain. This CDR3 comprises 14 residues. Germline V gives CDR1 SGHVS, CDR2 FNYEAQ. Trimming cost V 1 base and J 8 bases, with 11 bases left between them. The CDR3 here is CASSLVPEREKLFF. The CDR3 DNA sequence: TGTGCCAGCAGCTTAGTTCCGGAGCGAGAAAAACTGTTTTTT. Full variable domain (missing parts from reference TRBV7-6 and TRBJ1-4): GAGVSQSPRYKVTKRGQDVALRCDPISGHVSLYWYRQALGQGPEFLTYFNYEAQQDKSGLPNDRFSAERPEGSISTLTIQRTEQRDSAMYRCASSLVPEREKLFFGSGTQLSVL.

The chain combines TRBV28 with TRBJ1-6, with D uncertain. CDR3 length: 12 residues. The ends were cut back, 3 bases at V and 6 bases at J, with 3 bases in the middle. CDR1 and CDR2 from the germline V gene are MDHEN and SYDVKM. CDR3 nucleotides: TGTGCCAGCAGTTTGTCTAATTCACCCCTCCACTTT. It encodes CASSLSNSPLHF.

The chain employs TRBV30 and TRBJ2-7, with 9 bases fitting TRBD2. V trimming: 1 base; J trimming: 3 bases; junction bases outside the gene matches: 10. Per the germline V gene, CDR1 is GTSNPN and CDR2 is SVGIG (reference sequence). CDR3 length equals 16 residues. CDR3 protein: CAWSGNGGLAGYEQYF. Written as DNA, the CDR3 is TGTGCCTGGAGTGGGAACGGGGGACTAGCCGGCTACGAGCAGTACTTC.

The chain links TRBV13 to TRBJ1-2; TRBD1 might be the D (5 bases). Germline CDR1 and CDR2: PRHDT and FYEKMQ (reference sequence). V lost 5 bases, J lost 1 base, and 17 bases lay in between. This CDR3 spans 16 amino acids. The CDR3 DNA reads TGTGCCAGCAGCATGTTAGGCCTAGACAGTAACTATGGCTACACCTTC. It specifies CASSMLGLDSNYGYTF.

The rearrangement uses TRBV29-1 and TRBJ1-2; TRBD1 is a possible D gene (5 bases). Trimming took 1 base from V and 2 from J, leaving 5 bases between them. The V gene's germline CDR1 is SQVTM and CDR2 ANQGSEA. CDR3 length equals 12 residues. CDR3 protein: CSVEGQNYGYTF. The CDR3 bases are TGCAGCGTTGAAGGACAGAACTATGGCTACACCTTC.

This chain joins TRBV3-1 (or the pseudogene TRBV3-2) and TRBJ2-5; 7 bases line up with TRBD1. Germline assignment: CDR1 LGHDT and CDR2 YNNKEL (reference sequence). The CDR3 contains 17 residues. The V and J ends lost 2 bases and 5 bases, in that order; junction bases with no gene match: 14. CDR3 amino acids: CASSQNLQGKMVETQYF. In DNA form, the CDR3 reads TGTGCCAGCAGCCAAAATTTACAGGGGAAGATGGTGGAGACCCAGTACTTC.

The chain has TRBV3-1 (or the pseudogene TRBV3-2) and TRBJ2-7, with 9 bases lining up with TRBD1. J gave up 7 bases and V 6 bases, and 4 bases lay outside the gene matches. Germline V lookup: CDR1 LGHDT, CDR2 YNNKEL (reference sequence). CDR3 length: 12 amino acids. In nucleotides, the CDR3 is TGTGCCAGCAGGCCGACAGGGGGAGAGCAGTACTTC. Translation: CASRPTGGEQYF.

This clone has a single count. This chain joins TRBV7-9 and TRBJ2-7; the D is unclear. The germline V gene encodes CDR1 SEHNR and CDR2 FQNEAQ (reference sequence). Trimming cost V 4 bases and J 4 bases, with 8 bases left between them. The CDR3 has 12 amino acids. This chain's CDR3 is CASSSGWYEQYF. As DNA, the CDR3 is TGTGCCAGCAGCTCCGGGTGGTACGAGCAGTACTTC.

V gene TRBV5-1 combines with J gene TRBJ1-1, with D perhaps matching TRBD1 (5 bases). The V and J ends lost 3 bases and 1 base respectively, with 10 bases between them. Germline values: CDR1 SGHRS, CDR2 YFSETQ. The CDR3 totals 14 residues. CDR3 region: CASSSHGQNTEAFF. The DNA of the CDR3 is TGCGCCAGCAGCTCGCACGGACAGAACACTGAAGCTTTCTTT.

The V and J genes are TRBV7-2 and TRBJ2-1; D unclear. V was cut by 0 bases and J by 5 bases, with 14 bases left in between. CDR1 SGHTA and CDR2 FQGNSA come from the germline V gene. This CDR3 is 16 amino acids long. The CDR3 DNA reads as TGTGCCAGCAGCTTAGCTCTTCCAACGGTGAACAATGAGCAGTTCTTC. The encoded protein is CASSLALPTVNNEQFF.

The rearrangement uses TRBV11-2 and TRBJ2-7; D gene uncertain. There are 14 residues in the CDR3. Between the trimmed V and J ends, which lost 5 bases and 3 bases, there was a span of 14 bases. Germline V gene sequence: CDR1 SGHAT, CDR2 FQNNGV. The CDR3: CASSPPRGFYEQYF. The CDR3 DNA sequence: TGTGCCAGCAGCCCCCCCCGCGGTTTCTACGAGCAGTACTTC.